What follows describes a single TCR beta chain. Its antigen is still unknown. At one end, the junction sequence differs from germline, possibly due to a read error. Amplification used 60 Vbeta primers and 13 Jbeta primers. The method was immunoSEQ multiplex PCR; TCRdb's version includes in-frame clones alone and lacks a portion of them. The sample has about 170,000 clones; around 73% are singletons. These data are taken from a study of cytomegalovirus exposure and HLA in healthy donors. Study findings and constraints: Reported performance of the classifier showed diagnosis of cytomegalovirus status with high specificity and sensitivity. Cytomegalovirus association was assigned to more than 150 TCR beta chains. TCR beta sequences reportedly predicted the HLA-A and HLA-B alleles of most subjects accurately. Further analysis was carried out later, and it showed several of the most significant clusters appearing linked to common viral pathogens.

Per the germline V gene, CDR1 is SGHNT and CDR2 is YYREEE (reference sequence). The CDR3 covers 14 residues. The chain is built from TRBV5-4 and TRBJ1-6; 7 bases map to TRBD1. The sample consisted of PBMCs. The sequence was obtained from a woman between 18 and 29 years old in good health and CMV-seropositive. CDR3 loop: CASSLRGSGSPPHF. In nucleotides, the CDR3 is TGTGCCAGCAGCCTCAGGGGGAGTGGTTCACCCCCCCACTTT.